The 14 T cell receptor beta chains presented below share a single source sample, sequenced in a study of blood T cells in healthy people across ages. PCR was performed a second time for roughly 7 to 11 cycles using a sample-barcoded 5' primer and a J-beta primer mix. In TCRdb, the 5' RACE reads were re-called with MiXCR into one record per CDR3 protein. In the table there are 850,000 to 1,000,000 distinct CDR3 sequences, around 46% of which are singletons. Source material: blood. The receptor set was obtained from a man aged 30 to 45 in good health.

The chain combines TRBV2 with TRBJ2-1, with a possible D match to TRBD1 (6 bases). Per the germline V gene, CDR1 is SNHLY and CDR2 is FYNNEI. This CDR3 region has 15 residues. Trimming pared 6 bases from V and 5 bases from J, leaving 17 bases between. The CDR3 protein is CASSGTLKGDNEQFF. CDR3 sequence (DNA): TGTGCCAGCAGCGGGACACTCAAAGGTGACAATGAGCAGTTCTTC.

This clonotype was picked up a small number of times. The rearrangement links TRBV6-2 or TRBV6-3 to TRBJ2-1; no clear D gene. Germline-derived CDR1 and CDR2 are MNHEY and SVGEGT. V gave up 4 bases and J gave up 2 bases, with 18 bases separating them. This CDR3 is built from 17 residues. CDR3 DNA sequence: TGTGCCAGCAGTTCTATCCAATCGGCTGGTCCCTACAATGAGCAGTTCTTC. Protein product: CASSSIQSAGPYNEQFF.

The V call is TRBV2, the J call TRBJ2-3; perhaps TRBD1 as D (7 bases). CDR3 length: 16 residues. CDR1 SNHLY and CDR2 FYNNEI come from the germline V gene. V was cut by 6 bases and J by 6 bases, with 22 bases left in between. The CDR3 loop is CASSRGTARLPDTQYF. The CDR3 DNA sequence: TGTGCCAGCAGCCGCGGGACAGCCAGGCTCCCGGATACGCAGTATTTT.

The rearrangement uses TRBV11-2 and TRBJ2-5; the D is unclear. The CDR3 consists of 15 residues. Trimming pared 2 bases from V and 3 bases from J, leaving 13 bases between. Germline CDR1 reads SGHAT; CDR2 reads FQNNGV. The DNA for the CDR3 is TGTGCCAGCAGCTTACGGGCAGGTCTGGAAGAGACCCAGTACTTC. Amino acids: CASSLRAGLEETQYF.

The sample holds a few counts of this clonotype. V usage is TRBV9 and J usage is TRBJ2-7; D unresolved. The CDR3 consists of 14 residues. The germline V and J ends were trimmed by 0 bases and 7 bases, with 14 bases remaining between them. The germline V gene has CDR1 SGDLS and CDR2 YYNGEE. CDR3 in DNA: TGTGCCAGCAGCGTAGGACACTCTTCCGGGGAGCAGTACTTC. Translated, it gives CASSVGHSSGEQYF.

This clonotype was seen more than once but under ten times. This sequence joins TRBV20-1 and TRBJ1-2; no clear D. The CDR3 consists of 14 residues. The V end lost 4 bases, the J end lost 0 bases, and 12 bases lay between the germline ends. Per germline, CDR1 DFQATT and CDR2 SNEGSKA (reference sequence). Written as DNA, the CDR3 is TGCAGTGCTATTGTTCGGATATCTAACTATGGCTACACCTTC. This translates into CSAIVRISNYGYTF.

This clonotype showed up just a few times. The rearrangement joins TRBV4-2 to TRBJ2-3; unclear D gene. CDR1 and CDR2 from the germline V gene are LGHNA and YNFKEQ. The CDR3 runs to 15 residues. The V end was cut by 0 bases, the J end by 2 bases, with 9 bases between. CDR3 DNA: TGTGCCAGCAGCCAAGATCGACCGCTCACAGATACGCAGTATTTT. Translation: CASSQDRPLTDTQYF.

This clonotype was found a few times. The V gene is TRBV7-8, the J gene TRBJ2-7; 8 bases agree with TRBD2. This CDR3 has 16 residues. The trim removed 5 bases at V and 0 bases at J, leaving 9 bases unmatched. Germline lookup yields CDR1 SGHVS and CDR2 FQNEAQ. The CDR3 region has the DNA TGTGCCAGCAGCCTTACTGAGCGGGGGCCCTCCTACGAGCAGTACTTC. It codes for CASSLTERGPSYEQYF.

The chain has TRBV7-2 and TRBJ2-7, with 8 bases matching TRBD2. Judging by the DNA end, TRBJ2-5 fits better; the J call may be wrong. Germline lookup yields CDR1 SGHTA and CDR2 FQGNSA. The CDR3 runs to 17 residues. This CDR3 reads CASSPPGLTGGPETQYF. CDR3 sequence (DNA): TGTGCCAGCAGCCCCCCTGGGCTAACGGGGGGGCCGGAGACCCAGTACTTC.

This clonotype showed up just a few times. The chain joins TRBV5-6 to TRBJ1-5, with D possibly matching TRBD1 (5 bases). V was cut by 2 bases and J by 7 bases, with 13 bases left in between. This CDR3 spans 14 amino acids. Per germline, CDR1 SGHDT and CDR2 YYEEEE. CDR3 sequence (DNA): TGTGCCAGCAGCTTTGGACAAAAAAGACAGCCCCAGCATTTT. It specifies CASSFGQKRQPQHF.

The chain recombines TRBV20-1 with TRBJ2-7; no clear D gene. Germline V gene data show CDR1 as DFQATT and CDR2 as SNEGSKA (reference sequence). Trimming stripped 5 bases from V and 1 base from J, with 9 bases between. The CDR3 has 12 residues. The chain's CDR3 is CSAVKTSYEQYF. The CDR3 DNA reads TGCAGTGCTGTGAAGACTTCCTACGAGCAGTACTTC.

The chain uses TRBV28 and TRBJ2-4, with D perhaps matching TRBD1 (6 bases). The DNA end favors TRBJ2-7, so the J call may be wrong. The length of the CDR3 is 16 residues. From germline, CDR1 is MDHEN and CDR2 SYDVKM. In nucleotides, the CDR3 is TGTGCCATCTCCCCCCGAGCAGGGGACCCGACCTACGAGCAGTACTTC. This encodes CAISPRAGDPTYEQYF.

The chain uses TRBV30 and TRBJ2-7; perhaps D is TRBD1 or TRBD2 (5 bases each). This CDR3 has 15 amino acids. V shed 0 bases and J shed 5 bases, with 17 bases lying between them. CDR1 is GTSNPN and CDR2 is SVGIG in the germline V gene (reference sequence). Written as DNA, the CDR3 is TGTGCCTGGAGTGTACTGAGGACGACAGCGGACGAGCAGTACTTC. Translation: CAWSVLRTTADEQYF.

The chain links TRBV6-1 to TRBJ2-6; D uncertain. The CDR3 extends over 16 amino acids. The germline CDR1 and CDR2 sequences are MNHNS and SASEGT. V gave up 3 bases and J gave up 0 bases, with 9 bases separating them. CDR3 loop: CASSETTASGANVLTF. CDR3 sequence (DNA): TGTGCCAGCAGTGAGACGACGGCCTCTGGGGCCAACGTCCTGACTTTC.